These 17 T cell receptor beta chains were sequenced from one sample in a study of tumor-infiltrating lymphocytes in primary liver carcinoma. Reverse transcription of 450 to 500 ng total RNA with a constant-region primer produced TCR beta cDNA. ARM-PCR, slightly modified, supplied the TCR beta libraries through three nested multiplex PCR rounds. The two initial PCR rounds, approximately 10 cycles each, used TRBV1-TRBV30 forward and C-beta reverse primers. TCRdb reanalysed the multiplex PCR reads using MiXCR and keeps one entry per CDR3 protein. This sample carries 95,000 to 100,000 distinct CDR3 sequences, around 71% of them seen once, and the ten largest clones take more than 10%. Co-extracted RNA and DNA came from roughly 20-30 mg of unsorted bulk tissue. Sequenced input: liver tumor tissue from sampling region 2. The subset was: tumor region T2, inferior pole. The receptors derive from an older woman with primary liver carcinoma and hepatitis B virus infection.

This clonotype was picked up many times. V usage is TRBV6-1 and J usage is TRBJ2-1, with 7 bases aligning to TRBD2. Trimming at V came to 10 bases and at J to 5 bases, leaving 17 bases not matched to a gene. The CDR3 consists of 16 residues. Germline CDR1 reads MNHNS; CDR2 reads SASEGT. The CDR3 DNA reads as TGTGCCACGCGTCGGGGGGTCGCGGCGACCCACAATGAGCAGTTCTTC. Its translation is CATRRGVAATHNEQFF.

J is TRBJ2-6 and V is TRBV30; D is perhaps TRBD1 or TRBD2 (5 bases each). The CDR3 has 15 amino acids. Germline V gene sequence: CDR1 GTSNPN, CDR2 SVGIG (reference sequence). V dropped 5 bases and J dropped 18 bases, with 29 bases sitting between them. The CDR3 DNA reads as TGTGCCTGGGCCCGGGAAGGGGCTGGGGCCAACGACCCGACTTTC. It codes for CAWAREGAGANDPTF.

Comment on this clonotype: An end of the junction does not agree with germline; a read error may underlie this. The CDR3 region has the DNA TGTGCCAGCTGTTACGGACATGGAACCTACGAGCAGTACTTC. This gives the protein CASCYGHGTYEQYF. The chain couples TRBV6-6 to TRBJ2-7, with a weak D call TRBD1 (5 bases). This CDR3 has 14 amino acids. Germline CDR1 reads MNHNY; CDR2 reads SVGAGI (reference sequence).

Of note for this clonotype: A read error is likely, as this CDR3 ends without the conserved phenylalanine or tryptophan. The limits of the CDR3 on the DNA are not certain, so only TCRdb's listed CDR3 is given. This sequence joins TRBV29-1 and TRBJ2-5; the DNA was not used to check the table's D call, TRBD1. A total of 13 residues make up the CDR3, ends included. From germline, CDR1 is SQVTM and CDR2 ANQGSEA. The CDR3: CSVGTGLQETQYS.

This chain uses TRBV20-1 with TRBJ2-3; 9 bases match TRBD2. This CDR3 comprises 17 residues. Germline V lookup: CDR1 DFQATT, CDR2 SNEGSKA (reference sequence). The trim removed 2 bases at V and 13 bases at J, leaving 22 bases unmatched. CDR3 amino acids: CSARIGVGGRAPPREYF. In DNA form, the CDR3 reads TGCAGTGCTAGAATCGGGGTCGGCGGGAGGGCCCCGCCTCGAGAGTATTTT.

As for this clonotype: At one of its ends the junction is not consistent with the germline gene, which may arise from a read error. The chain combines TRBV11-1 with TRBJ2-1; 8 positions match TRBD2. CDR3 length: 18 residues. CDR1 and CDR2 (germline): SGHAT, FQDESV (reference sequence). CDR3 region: CASRLSPASGWFGNEQFF. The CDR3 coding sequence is TGTGCCAGCCGCTTAAGCCCGGCTAGCGGGTGGTTCGGCAATGAGCAGTTCTTC.

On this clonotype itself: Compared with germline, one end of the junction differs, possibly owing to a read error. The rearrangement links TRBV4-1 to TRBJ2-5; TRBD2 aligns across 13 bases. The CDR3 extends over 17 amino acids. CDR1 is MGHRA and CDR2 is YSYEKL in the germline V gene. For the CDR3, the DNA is TGCGCCAGCAGCCTCGGACTAGCGGGAGCCACTCAAGAGATCCAGTACTTC. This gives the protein CASSLGLAGATQEIQYF.

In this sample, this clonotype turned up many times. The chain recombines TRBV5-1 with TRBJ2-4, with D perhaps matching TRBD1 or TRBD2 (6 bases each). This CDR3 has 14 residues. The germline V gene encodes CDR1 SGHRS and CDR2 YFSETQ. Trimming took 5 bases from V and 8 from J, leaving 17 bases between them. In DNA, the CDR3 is TGCGCCAGCAGTTGGAAGGGGGGCGAGGACATTCAGTACTTC. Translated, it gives CASSWKGGEDIQYF.

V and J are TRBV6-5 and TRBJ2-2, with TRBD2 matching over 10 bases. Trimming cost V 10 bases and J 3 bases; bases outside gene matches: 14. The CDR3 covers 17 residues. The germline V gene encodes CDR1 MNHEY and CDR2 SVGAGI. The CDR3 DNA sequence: TGTGCCAACAGACCACGGACTAGCGGTAGGGACACCGGGGAGCTGTTTTTT. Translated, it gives CANRPRTSGRDTGELFF.

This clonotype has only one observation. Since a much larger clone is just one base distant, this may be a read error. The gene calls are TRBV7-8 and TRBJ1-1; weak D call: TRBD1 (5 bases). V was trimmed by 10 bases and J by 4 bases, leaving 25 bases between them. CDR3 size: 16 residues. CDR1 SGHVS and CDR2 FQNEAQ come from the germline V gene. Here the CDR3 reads CANRLQGTSRGTEAFF. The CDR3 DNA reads TGTGCCAACAGGCTCCAAGGGACCTCCCGTGGCACTGAAGCTTTCTTT.

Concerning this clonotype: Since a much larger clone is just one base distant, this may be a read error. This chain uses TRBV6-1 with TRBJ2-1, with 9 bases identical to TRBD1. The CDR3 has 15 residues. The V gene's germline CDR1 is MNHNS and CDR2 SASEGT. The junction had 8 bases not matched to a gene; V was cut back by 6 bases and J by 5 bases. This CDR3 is CASRPDRGPHNEQFF. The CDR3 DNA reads TGTGCCAGCAGACCGGACAGGGGTCCCCACAATGAGCAGTTCTTC.

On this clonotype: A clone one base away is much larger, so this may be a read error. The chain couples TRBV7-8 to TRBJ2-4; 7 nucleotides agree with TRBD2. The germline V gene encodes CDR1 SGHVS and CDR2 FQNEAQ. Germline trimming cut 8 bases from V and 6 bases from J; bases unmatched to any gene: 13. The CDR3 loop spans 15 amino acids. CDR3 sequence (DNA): TGTGCCAGCGGCACCTCCTTCCCGGGAGGAAACATTCAGTACTTC. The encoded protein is CASGTSFPGGNIQYF.

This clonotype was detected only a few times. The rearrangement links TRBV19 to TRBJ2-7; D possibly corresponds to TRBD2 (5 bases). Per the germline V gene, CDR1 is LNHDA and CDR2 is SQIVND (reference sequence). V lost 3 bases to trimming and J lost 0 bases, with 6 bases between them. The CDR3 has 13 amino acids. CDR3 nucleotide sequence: TGTGCCAGTAGTATTGACTACTCCTACGAGCAGTACTTC. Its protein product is CASSIDYSYEQYF.

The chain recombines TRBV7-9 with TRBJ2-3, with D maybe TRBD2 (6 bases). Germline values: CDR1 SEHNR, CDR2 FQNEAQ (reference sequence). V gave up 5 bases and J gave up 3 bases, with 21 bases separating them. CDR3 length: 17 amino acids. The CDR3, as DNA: TGTGCCAGCAGCACCACCCGGGCAGGAGGGAGAACAGATACGCAGTATTTT. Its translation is CASSTTRAGGRTDTQYF.

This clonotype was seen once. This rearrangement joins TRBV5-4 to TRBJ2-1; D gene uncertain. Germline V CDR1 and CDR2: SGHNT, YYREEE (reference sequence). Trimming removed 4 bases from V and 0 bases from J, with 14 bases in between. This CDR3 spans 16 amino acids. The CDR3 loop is CASSPGARSSYNEQFF. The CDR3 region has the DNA TGTGCCAGCAGCCCTGGAGCGAGGAGCTCCTACAATGAGCAGTTCTTC.

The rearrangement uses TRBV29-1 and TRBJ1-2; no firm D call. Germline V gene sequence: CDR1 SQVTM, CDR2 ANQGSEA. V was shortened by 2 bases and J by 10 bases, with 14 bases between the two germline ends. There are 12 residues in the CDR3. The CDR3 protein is CSVEREGDDYTF. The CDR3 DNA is TGCAGCGTTGAACGGGAGGGAGATGACTACACCTTC.

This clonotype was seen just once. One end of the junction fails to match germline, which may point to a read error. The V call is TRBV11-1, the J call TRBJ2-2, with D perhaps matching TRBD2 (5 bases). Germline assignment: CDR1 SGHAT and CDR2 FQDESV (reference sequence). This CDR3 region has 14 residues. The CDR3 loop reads CARRPSLDTGELFF. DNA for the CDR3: TGTGCCAGAAGGCCGAGCCTTGACACCGGGGAGCTGTTCTTT. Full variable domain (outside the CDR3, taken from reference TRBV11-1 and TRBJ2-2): EAEVAQSPRYKITEKSQAVAFWCDPISGHATLYWYRQILGQGPELLVQFQDESVVDDSQLPKDRFSAERLKGVDSTLKIQPAELGDSAMYLCARRPSLDTGELFFGEGSRLTVL.